One and the same sample provided the 5 T cell receptor beta chains below, sequenced in a study of T cells after somatic rescue of genetic block. Method: immunoSEQ multiplex PCR; TCRdb's copy keeps in-frame clones and lacks some. Of tens of thousands of clones listed, roughly 88% are singletons. The sequenced material came from peripheral blood mononuclear cells (PBMCs). These receptors came from a man in his thirties or forties.

This sequence joins TRBV4-1 and TRBJ2-1; no clear D gene. CDR3 length equals 13 residues. Trimming took 1 base from V and 6 from J, leaving 7 bases between them. Germline V gene sequence: CDR1 MGHRA, CDR2 YSYEKL. The CDR3 DNA reads TGCGCCAGCAGCCAAGCGATCCTCAATGAGCAGTTCTTC. It is translated as CASSQAILNEQFF.

This chain joins TRBV19 and TRBJ1-1, with TRBD1 matching 7 bases. J gave up 7 bases and V 6 bases, and 5 bases lay outside the gene matches. Germline loops: CDR1 LNHDA, CDR2 SQIVND (reference sequence). The CDR3 covers 12 residues. Here the CDR3 reads CASSEGAVEAFF. The DNA of the CDR3 is TGTGCCAGTAGCGAGGGGGCGGTTGAAGCTTTCTTT.

This chain uses TRBV5-1 with TRBJ2-5, with 7 bases lining up with TRBD1. V lost 4 bases to trimming and J lost 3 bases; unmatched junction nucleotides: 3. This CDR3 spans 13 amino acids. Germline CDR1 and CDR2: SGHRS and YFSETQ. The CDR3 protein is CASSSTGEETQYF. The CDR3 DNA is TGCGCCAGCAGCAGTACAGGGGAAGAGACCCAGTACTTC.

The rearrangement uses TRBV25-1 and TRBJ2-2; 8 bases line up with TRBD2. Germline lookup yields CDR1 MGHDK and CDR2 SYGVNS. Trimming cost V 5 bases and J 4 bases; bases outside gene matches: 15. This CDR3 spans 18 amino acids. The CDR3 protein is CASSHLRMGLGGTGELFF. The CDR3 nucleotides are TGTGCCAGCAGTCACCTCCGGATGGGACTAGGTGGCACCGGGGAGCTGTTTTTT.

The rearrangement links TRBV4-2 to TRBJ1-2; D gene uncertain. V was pared by 1 base and J by 8 bases, with 17 bases between. Germline V lookup: CDR1 LGHNA, CDR2 YNFKEQ. The CDR3 is 15 residues long. DNA for the CDR3: TGTGCCAGCAGCCAAGGAGGCACCAGTGCGCAGGGCTACACCTTC. Its protein product is CASSQGGTSAQGYTF.